The 15 T cell receptor beta chains listed next were all sequenced from one sample in a study of T cells after yellow fever vaccination. A single record per CDR3 protein comes from TCRdb applying MiXCR to the 5' RACE reads. The table has 170,000 or so distinct CDR3 sequences, approximately 6.2% seen once. This specimen consisted of CD4+ T cells sorted from PBMCs, obtained on the day of the first yellow fever vaccination. The receptors here all came from a man aged 18 to 30 who received the YFV17D yellow fever vaccine.

This rearrangement joins TRBV7-2 to TRBJ1-3; no clear D. V dropped 6 bases and J dropped 4 bases, with 10 bases sitting between them. There are 13 residues in the CDR3. Germline CDR1 and CDR2: SGHTA and FQGNSA. CDR3 region: CASRNGWGNTIYF. The CDR3 DNA follows: TGTGCCAGCAGAAATGGGTGGGGAAACACCATATATTTT. Looking up the rest from reference TRBV7-2 and TRBJ1-3 gives the full variable domain: GAGVSQSPSNKVTEKGKDVELRCDPISGHTALYWYRQSLGQGLEFLIYFQGNSAPDKSGLPSDRFSAERTGGSVSTLTIQRTQQEDSAVYLCASRNGWGNTIYFGEGSWLTVV.

This clonotype was seen at least ten times. This rearrangement joins TRBV3-1 to TRBJ2-2, with TRBD2 as a possible D gene (7 bases). The CDR3 totals 14 residues. Deletions cut 5 bases from V and 4 bases from J, with 11 bases between. CDR1 and CDR2 (germline): LGHDT, YNNKEL (reference sequence). CDR3 DNA: TGTGCCAGCAGCTTCGCGGGGGCCACCGGGGAGCTGTTTTTT. It codes for CASSFAGATGELFF. Complete variable domain (other parts from reference TRBV3-1 and TRBJ2-2): DTAVSQTPKYLVTQMGNDKSIKCEQNLGHDTMYWYKQDSKKFLKIMFSYNNKELIINETVPNRFSPKSPDKAHLNLHINSLELGDSAVYFCASSFAGATGELFFGEGSRLTVL.

This clonotype was seen only a few times. The chain employs TRBV20-1 and TRBJ1-5; 9 bases line up with TRBD1. V lost 0 bases to trimming and J lost 4 bases; unmatched junction nucleotides: 10. Germline CDR1 and CDR2: DFQATT and SNEGSKA (reference sequence). The CDR3 spans 17 residues. CDR3 nucleotides: TGCAGTGCTAGAGAGGGGGGGAGGGGACAGGGAAATCAGCCCCAGCATTTT. Amino acid sequence: CSAREGGRGQGNQPQHF.

This clonotype has at least ten counts. CDR3 loop: CASRGTSGVTDTQYF. Written as DNA, the CDR3 is TGTGCCAGCAGGGGGACTAGCGGGGTTACAGATACGCAGTATTTT. This chain connects TRBV2 to TRBJ2-3; TRBD2 aligns across 13 bases. The junction had 3 bases not matched to a gene; V was cut back by 6 bases and J by 3 bases. The length of the CDR3 is 15 residues. The germline CDR1 and CDR2 sequences are SNHLY and FYNNEI. The full variable domain, completed using reference TRBV2 and TRBJ2-3, is EPEVTQTPSHQVTQMGQEVILRCVPISNHLYFYWYRQILGQKVEFLVSFYNNEISEKSEIFDDQFSVERPDGSNFTLKIRSTKLEDSAMYFCASRGTSGVTDTQYFGPGTRLTVL.

The chain has TRBV5-1 and TRBJ1-1; 10 positions agree with TRBD1. With V trimmed by 1 base and J by 10 bases, 7 bases remained unmatched. This CDR3 spans 14 amino acids. Germline loops: CDR1 SGHRS, CDR2 YFSETQ. The CDR3 spells CASSLSGQGLGAFF. In DNA form, the CDR3 reads TGCGCCAGCAGCTTGTCGGGACAGGGGCTGGGAGCTTTCTTT.

This clonotype has a handful of counts. This sequence joins TRBV6-2 or TRBV6-3 and TRBJ2-1; tentatively, D is TRBD2 (6 bases). Germline V gene lookup returns CDR1 MNHEY and CDR2 SVGEGT. V shed 2 bases and J shed 1 base, with 12 bases lying between them. The CDR3 totals 16 residues. The CDR3 reads CASSYGAGRSYNEQFF. The CDR3, as DNA: TGTGCCAGCAGTTACGGGGCGGGGAGGTCCTACAATGAGCAGTTCTTC.

The table lists this clonotype with a few counts. This chain uses TRBV6-2 or TRBV6-3 with TRBJ2-1, with D uncertain. V was cut by 2 bases and J by 10 bases, with 9 bases left in between. This CDR3 spans 12 amino acids. Germline V lookup: CDR1 MNHEY, CDR2 SVGEGT. The CDR3 DNA reads TGTGCCAGCAGTTACCCCCCGGAGGAGCAGTTCTTC. Translation gives CASSYPPEEQFF.

The rearrangement joins TRBV4-3 to TRBJ2-3, with D perhaps matching TRBD2 (5 bases). This CDR3 has 16 amino acids. Germline V CDR1 and CDR2: LGHNA, YSLEER. V was shortened by 0 bases and J by 8 bases, with 18 bases between the two germline ends. The CDR3 DNA reads TGCGCCAGCAGCCAAGATCCAGCGACTACAACTATTACGCAGTATTTT. Translation gives CASSQDPATTTITQYF.

This clonotype was counted only a few times. V and J are TRBV11-2 and TRBJ1-3; 7 bases are shared with TRBD1. CDR3 length equals 17 residues. Trimming removed 0 bases from V and 1 base from J; junction bases left unmatched: 6. Germline V lookup: CDR1 SGHAT, CDR2 FQNNGV. In DNA, the CDR3 is TGTGCCAGCAGCTTAGAACCGACAGGGCCGTCTGGAAACACCATATATTTT. Translated, it gives CASSLEPTGPSGNTIYF.

This sequence joins TRBV3-1 and TRBJ1-2; D ambiguous. The CDR3 extends over 13 amino acids. Germline values: CDR1 LGHDT, CDR2 YNNKEL (reference sequence). Trimming cost V 4 bases and J 4 bases, with 10 bases left between them. CDR3 residues: CASSPRRSYGYTF. The CDR3 DNA reads as TGTGCCAGCAGCCCCAGGAGGTCCTATGGCTACACCTTC.

This chain joins TRBV15 and TRBJ1-3, with TRBD1 as a possible D gene (6 bases). With 0 bases removed from V and 6 bases from J, the gap between germline ends came to 9 bases. The V gene's germline CDR1 is LNHNV and CDR2 YYDKDF (reference sequence). CDR3 size: 14 residues. CDR3 loop: CATSREAGVNTIYF. CDR3 nucleotides: TGTGCCACCAGCAGAGAGGCAGGGGTAAACACCATATATTTT.

The V and J genes are TRBV20-1 and TRBJ1-5; D is uncertain. Germline lookup yields CDR1 DFQATT and CDR2 SNEGSKA (reference sequence). V was trimmed by 6 bases and J by 11 bases, leaving 14 bases between them. The CDR3 contains 11 residues. This CDR3 reads CSARSPRAQHF. The CDR3 bases are TGCAGTGCGCGGTCTCCTCGGGCCCAGCATTTT.

The rearrangement links TRBV7-2 to TRBJ2-5, with D uncertain. Germline CDR1 SGHTA, CDR2 FQGNSA. V lost 7 bases to trimming and J lost 5 bases, with 11 bases between them. The CDR3 sequence is 12 residues long. The CDR3 loop is CASTSSTETQYF. The CDR3 coding sequence is TGTGCCAGCACTTCGTCCACGGAGACCCAGTACTTC.

This clonotype has a count of ten or more. This rearrangement joins TRBV28 to TRBJ2-7; either TRBD1 or TRBD2 may supply D (5 bases each). V was cut by 5 bases and J by 1 base, with 6 bases left in between. Germline loops: CDR1 MDHEN, CDR2 SYDVKM. The CDR3 is 12 amino acids. The CDR3 DNA follows: TGTGCCAGCAGTGGGACGTCCTACGAGCAGTACGTC. Protein product: CASSGTSYEQYV.

This clonotype was detected only a few times. J is TRBJ2-3 and V is TRBV7-2; TRBD1 agrees at 10 bases. Trimming took 6 bases from V and 4 from J; bases not matched to a gene: 4. The CDR3 is 14 residues long. The germline V gene has CDR1 SGHTA and CDR2 FQGNSA. CDR3 in amino acids: CASSQGQGADTQYF. In nucleotides, the CDR3 is TGTGCCAGCAGTCAAGGACAGGGGGCAGATACGCAGTATTTT. Combining the CDR3 with reference TRBV7-2 and TRBJ2-3 gives the whole variable domain GAGVSQSPSNKVTEKGKDVELRCDPISGHTALYWYRQSLGQGLEFLIYFQGNSAPDKSGLPSDRFSAERTGGSVSTLTIQRTQQEDSAVYLCASSQGQGADTQYFGPGTRLTVL.